A single sample gave rise to the 31 T cell receptor beta chains below, sequenced in a study of STAT5B mutations in CD4+ large granular lymphocyte leukemia. Data came from immunoSEQ multiplex PCR; TCRdb stores just in-frame clones and leaves some out. The data show around 30,000 clones, with about 76% seen just once and roughly 2.3% held by the top ten. The sequencing sample was made of CD4+ T cells from blood buffy coats. These receptors originate from a human donor in good health.

The CDR3 DNA follows: TGTGCCAGCAGCAGCACGCGGCAGGGGGCTTTCTACGAGCAGTACTTC. It yields the protein CASSSTRQGAFYEQYF. This sequence joins TRBV21-1 and TRBJ2-7; TRBD1, the table's D call, was not compared with the DNA. TRBV21-1 has pseudogene status. This CDR3 has 16 residues.

The chain combines TRBV6-1 with TRBJ1-1; the match to TRBD1 covers 7 bases. The CDR3 covers 15 residues. In germline, CDR1 is MNHNS, CDR2 SASEGT. The J segment lost 7 bases and the V segment lost 4 bases, leaving 12 bases of the junction unmatched. The CDR3 DNA sequence: TGTGCCAGCAGTGCGGAAAGACAGGGAACCAATGAAGCTTTCTTT. Its translation is CASSAERQGTNEAFF.

The chain couples TRBV6-6 to TRBJ2-3; no reliable D call. The CDR3 length is 12 residues. The germline V gene has CDR1 MNHNY and CDR2 SVGAGI (reference sequence). The V gene lost 4 bases and the J gene lost 2 bases, with 4 bases spanning the gap. The CDR3 DNA sequence: TGTGCCAGCAGTTTATACACAGATACGCAGTATTTT. Its translation is CASSLYTDTQYF.

The genes are TRBV2 and TRBJ2-5, with 7 bases that match TRBD1. The J call is in doubt because the DNA end fits TRBJ2-7 better. The CDR3 has 13 amino acids. The germline V gene encodes CDR1 SNHLY and CDR2 FYNNEI. The DNA for the CDR3 is TGTGCCAGCACCCCGGACAGGATCTACGAGCAGTACTTC. The encoded protein is CASTPDRIYEQYF.

DNA of the CDR3: TGTGCCAGCAGCGTAGATAAAGCATCAGATACGCAGTATTTT. As protein: CASSVDKASDTQYF. The genes are TRBV9 and TRBJ2-3; D remains ambiguous. CDR1 is SGDLS and CDR2 is YYNGEE in the germline V gene. This CDR3 region has 14 residues. Deletions cut 0 bases from V and 4 bases from J, with 9 bases between.

This chain's CDR3 is CASSGESFGSRGANYGYTF. CDR3 nucleotides: TGTGCCAGCAGCGGGGAATCCTTTGGAAGTAGGGGTGCAAACTATGGCTACACCTTC. V usage is TRBV21-1 and J usage is TRBJ1-2; the table's D call, TRBD1, was not checked against the DNA. TRBV21-1 constitutes a pseudogene. The length of the CDR3 is 19 residues.

This clone appeared a few times. The J gene is TRBJ1-2, the V gene TRBV6-5; the match to TRBD1 covers 8 bases. CDR3 size: 12 residues. CDR1 is MNHEY and CDR2 is SVGAGI in the germline V gene. The V gene end was trimmed by 5 bases and the J gene end by 10 bases; junction bases not matched to a gene: 6. The CDR3 loop reads CASSTGGIYYTF. Here the CDR3 DNA reads TGTGCCAGCAGTACAGGGGGGATTTACTACACCTTC.

This rearrangement joins TRBV19 to TRBJ1-1, with TRBD1 matching 11 bases. V gave up 4 bases and J gave up 3 bases; unmatched junction bases: 4. Per germline, CDR1 LNHDA and CDR2 SQIVND (reference sequence). The CDR3 runs to 15 residues. The CDR3 loop is CASSTVGQGDTEAFF. For the CDR3, the DNA is TGTGCCAGTAGTACCGTGGGACAGGGGGACACTGAAGCTTTCTTT.

This chain links TRBV27 with TRBJ2-2; D is perhaps TRBD1 (5 bases). CDR3 length: 14 amino acids. The V end lost 2 bases, the J end lost 4 bases, and 8 bases lay between the germline ends. Germline-derived CDR1 and CDR2 are MNHEY and SMNVEV (reference sequence). DNA of the CDR3: TGTGCCAGCAGTTTAGGCAGGGCCACCGGGGAGCTGTTTTTT. Encoded protein: CASSLGRATGELFF.

V is TRBV9 and J is TRBJ1-1, with 8 bases aligning to TRBD1. Germline CDR1 is SGDLS and CDR2 is YYNGEE. The CDR3 contains 15 residues. J gave up 0 bases and V 0 bases, and 1 base lay outside the gene matches. CDR3 coding DNA: TGTGCCAGCAGCGTAGGGACAGGGATGAACACTGAAGCTTTCTTT. It encodes CASSVGTGMNTEAFF.

The rearrangement links TRBV25-1 to TRBJ1-1, with 11 bases fitting TRBD1. The CDR3 is 16 amino acids. Germline CDR1 MGHDK, CDR2 SYGVNS. Losses at the gene ends were 9 bases for V and 5 bases for J; bases not matched to a gene: 14. CDR3 in amino acids: CASTGTGGLDGTEAFF. The CDR3 DNA follows: TGTGCCAGTACCGGGACAGGGGGACTCGACGGGACTGAAGCTTTCTTT.

CDR3 coding DNA: TGTGCCAGTAGCCAAAACGCAGGACATACGCAGTATTTT. Translation gives CASSQNAGHTQYF. This chain uses TRBV19 with TRBJ2-3; unclear D gene. The CDR3 runs to 13 residues. Germline lookup yields CDR1 LNHDA and CDR2 SQIVND (reference sequence). V shed 6 bases and J shed 7 bases, with 14 bases lying between them.

The chain uses TRBV2 and TRBJ2-5; TRBD2 aligns across 12 bases. The germline gives CDR1 SNHLY, CDR2 FYNNEI. This CDR3 spans 15 amino acids. Germline trimming cut 6 bases from V and 2 bases from J; bases unmatched to any gene: 4. The CDR3 sequence: CASSRTSGTQETQYF. In DNA form, the CDR3 reads TGTGCCAGCAGCCGGACTAGCGGGACGCAAGAGACCCAGTACTTC. Combining the CDR3 with reference TRBV2 and TRBJ2-5 gives the whole variable domain EPEVTQTPSHQVTQMGQEVILRCVPISNHLYFYWYRQILGQKVEFLVSFYNNEISEKSEIFDDQFSVERPDGSNFTLKIRSTKLEDSAMYFCASSRTSGTQETQYFGPGTRLLVL.

The chain couples TRBV5-5 to TRBJ1-5; perhaps TRBD1 as D (6 bases). CDR3 length equals 15 residues. V was cut by 2 bases and J by 5 bases, with 14 bases left in between. The V gene's germline CDR1 is SGHKS and CDR2 YYEKEE (reference sequence). This CDR3 reads CASSLIGGADQPQHF. CDR3 DNA sequence: TGTGCCAGCAGCTTAATAGGGGGGGCCGATCAGCCCCAGCATTTT. The full variable domain, with the rest looked up from reference TRBV5-5 and TRBJ1-5, is DAGVTQSPTHLIKTRGQQVTLRCSPISGHKSVSWYQQVLGQGPQFIFQYYEKEERGRGNFPDRFSARQFPNYSSELNVNALLLGDSALYLCASSLIGGADQPQHFGDGTRLSIL.

The chain has TRBV30 and TRBJ1-4; no clear D. V lost 0 bases, J lost 0 bases, and 8 bases lay in between. CDR3 size: 15 residues. Germline loops: CDR1 GTSNPN, CDR2 SVGIG (reference sequence). The CDR3 loop is CAWSVPATTNEKLFF. CDR3 DNA sequence: TGTGCCTGGAGTGTACCCGCAACAACTAATGAAAAACTGTTTTTT. Full variable domain (remainder filled in from reference TRBV30 and TRBJ1-4): SQTIHQWPATLVQPVGSPLSLECTVEGTSNPNLYWYRQAAGRGLQLLFYSVGIGQISSEVPQNLSASRPQDRQFILSSKKLLLSDSGFYLCAWSVPATTNEKLFFGSGTQLSVL.

V and J are TRBV6-6 and TRBJ1-1; no reliable D call. Trimming took 2 bases from V and 0 from J, leaving 7 bases between them. The germline V gene has CDR1 MNHNY and CDR2 SVGAGI (reference sequence). The CDR3 consists of 14 residues. CDR3 DNA: TGTGCCAGCAGTTACGGCGGGTTGAACACTGAAGCTTTCTTT. It translates to CASSYGGLNTEAFF.

The chain combines TRBV15 with TRBJ2-7; D remains unclear. Germline lookup yields CDR1 LNHNV and CDR2 YYDKDF (reference sequence). The ends were cut back, 0 bases at V and 4 bases at J, with 7 bases in the middle. This CDR3 region has 13 residues. The chain's CDR3 is CATSRERQYEQYF. CDR3 bases: TGTGCCACCAGCAGAGAGCGACAATACGAGCAGTACTTC.

The V call is TRBV10-3, the J call TRBJ2-1, with 13 bases aligning to TRBD2. The length of the CDR3 is 15 residues. Germline assignment: CDR1 ENHRY and CDR2 SYGVKD. The V and J ends lost 5 bases and 5 bases, in that order; junction bases with no gene match: 3. The CDR3 nucleotides are TGTGCCATCAGTACGGGACTAGCGGGGAACAATGAGCAGTTCTTC. Translating it yields CAISTGLAGNNEQFF.

The chain links TRBV6-1 to TRBJ2-7, with 10 bases matching TRBD2. Trimming took 2 bases from V and 5 from J; bases not matched to a gene: 3. Germline V gene data show CDR1 as MNHNS and CDR2 as SASEGT. The CDR3 has 14 residues. CDR3 residues: CASSETSGAHEQYF. Here the CDR3 DNA reads TGTGCCAGCAGTGAAACTAGCGGGGCGCACGAGCAGTACTTC.

This chain links TRBV5-6 with TRBJ2-4, with 8 bases fitting TRBD1. The CDR3 runs 12 residues. With 0 bases clipped from V and 15 bases from J, the junction kept 5 bases outside the gene matches. Germline assignment: CDR1 SGHDT and CDR2 YYEEEE. CDR3 DNA: TGTGCCAGCAGCTTGGGGGCAGGGGGCAGGTACTTC. Encoded protein: CASSLGAGGRYF.

This clone was detected once. The rearrangement joins TRBV6-6 to TRBJ2-1; D remains ambiguous. The V gene lost 2 bases and the J gene lost 0 bases, with 11 bases spanning the gap. The CDR3 has 16 amino acids. Per germline, CDR1 MNHNY and CDR2 SVGAGI (reference sequence). CDR3: CASSYAPEPSYNEQFF. Written as DNA, the CDR3 is TGTGCCAGCAGTTACGCCCCAGAACCCTCCTACAATGAGCAGTTCTTC.

The chain carries TRBV29-1 and TRBJ2-1; TRBD2 matches 11 bases. The CDR3 is made up of 13 amino acids. Germline lookup yields CDR1 SQVTM and CDR2 ANQGSEA. V trimming: 3 bases; J trimming: 6 bases; junction bases outside the gene matches: 1. CDR3 region: CSVDTSGGNEQFF. The DNA of the CDR3 is TGCAGCGTTGACACTAGCGGGGGCAATGAGCAGTTCTTC.

The chain has TRBV29-1 and TRBJ1-1; weak D call: TRBD1 (5 bases). Trimming removed 7 bases at V and 3 bases at J, with 15 bases between. The germline CDR1 and CDR2 sequences are SQVTM and ANQGSEA. This CDR3 is 13 amino acids long. CDR3 amino acids: CSATDTGHTEAFF. CDR3 sequence (DNA): TGCAGCGCTACGGACACGGGCCACACTGAAGCTTTCTTT.

V usage is TRBV10-3 and J usage is TRBJ2-7; D possibly corresponds to TRBD1 (6 bases). The CDR3 consists of 15 residues. Germline CDR1 and CDR2: ENHRY and SYGVKD. Between the trimmed V and J ends, which lost 4 bases and 3 bases, there was a span of 16 bases. The CDR3 region has the DNA TGTGCCATCAGTGGGCCGGGGCAGGGGAACTACGAGCAGTACTTC. Translating it yields CAISGPGQGNYEQYF.

The chain employs TRBV11-2 and TRBJ2-1; a possible D gene is TRBD1 (6 bases). Germline values: CDR1 SGHAT, CDR2 FQNNGV. V lost 3 bases and J lost 2, with 17 bases in between. CDR3 size: 17 residues. The CDR3 loop reads CASSLGLQGGPYNEQFF. The CDR3 coding sequence is TGTGCCAGCAGCTTGGGGTTACAGGGTGGCCCCTACAATGAGCAGTTCTTC.

The V call is TRBV10-3, the J call TRBJ1-5, with D unclear. CDR3 size: 17 residues. V dropped 0 bases and J dropped 8 bases, with 20 bases sitting between them. The germline CDR1 and CDR2 sequences are ENHRY and SYGVKD. The CDR3 loop reads CAISESGIAGPFEPQHF. Here the CDR3 DNA reads TGTGCCATCAGTGAGTCGGGGATAGCCGGGCCTTTTGAGCCCCAGCATTTT.

In its sample, this clone was seen once. The chain combines TRBV6-5 with TRBJ2-2, with unresolved D. Germline CDR1 reads MNHEY; CDR2 reads SVGAGI. This CDR3 region has 14 residues. Trimming stripped 4 bases from V and 3 bases from J, with 9 bases between. In nucleotides, the CDR3 is TGTGCCAGCAGTTTGATGTACGACACCGGGGAGCTGTTTTTT. It translates to CASSLMYDTGELFF.

The rearrangement links TRBV6-5 to TRBJ1-1, with D hard to call. CDR1 MNHEY and CDR2 SVGAGI come from the germline V gene. The CDR3 is made up of 11 amino acids. The V end lost 7 bases, the J end lost 1 base, and 4 bases lay between the germline ends. The CDR3 nucleotides read TGTGCCAGCACCCGGAACACTGAAGCTTTCTTT. Encoded protein: CASTRNTEAFF.

This clone was seen only a few times. The chain carries TRBV30 and TRBJ1-5; a possible D gene is TRBD1 (5 bases). The CDR3 has 15 amino acids. With 4 bases removed from V and 2 bases from J, the gap between germline ends came to 15 bases. Germline V gene sequence: CDR1 GTSNPN, CDR2 SVGIG (reference sequence). The CDR3, as DNA: TGTGCCTGGAAGGGGAGGGGAAGAGGCAATCAGCCCCAGCATTTT. It encodes CAWKGRGRGNQPQHF.

The gene calls are TRBV6-5 and TRBJ1-1; 7 nucleotides align to TRBD1. The junction had 2 bases not matched to a gene; V was cut back by 7 bases and J by 3 bases. CDR1 is MNHEY, CDR2 SVGAGI, per germline. The CDR3 sequence is 12 residues long. This chain's CDR3 is CASNRGDTEAFF. The CDR3 DNA reads TGTGCCAGCAACAGGGGTGACACTGAAGCTTTCTTT.

This clone turned up a few times. V and J are TRBV9 and TRBJ1-5; D call uncertain. CDR1 is SGDLS, CDR2 YYNGEE, per germline. CDR3 length: 14 residues. The V end lost 0 bases, the J end lost 1 base, and 5 bases lay between the germline ends. CDR3: CASSVGVSNQPQHF. The CDR3 DNA reads TGTGCCAGCAGCGTAGGGGTGAGCAATCAGCCCCAGCATTTT. Together with reference TRBV9 and TRBJ1-5, the CDR3 gives the full variable domain: DSGVTQTPKHLITATGQRVTLRCSPRSGDLSVYWYQQSLDQGLQFLIQYYNGEERAKGNILERFSAQQFPDLHSELNLSSLELGDSALYFCASSVGVSNQPQHFGDGTRLSIL.